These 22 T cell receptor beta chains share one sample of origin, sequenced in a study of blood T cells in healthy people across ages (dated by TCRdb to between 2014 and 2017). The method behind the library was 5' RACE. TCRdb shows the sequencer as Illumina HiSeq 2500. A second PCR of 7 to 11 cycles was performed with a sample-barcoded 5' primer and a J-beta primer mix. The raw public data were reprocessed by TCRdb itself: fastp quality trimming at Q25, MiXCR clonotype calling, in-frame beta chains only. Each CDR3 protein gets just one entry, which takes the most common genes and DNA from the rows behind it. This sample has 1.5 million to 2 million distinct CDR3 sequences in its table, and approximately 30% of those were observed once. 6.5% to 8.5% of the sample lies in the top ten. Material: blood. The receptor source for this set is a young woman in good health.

Written as DNA, the CDR3 is TGTGCCAGCAGTTCGGACAGGGGGCACTTCTTC. It codes for CASSSDRGHFF. The J gene is TRBJ2-1, the V gene TRBV28; TRBD1 aligns across 11 bases. The CDR3 is made up of 11 amino acids. Germline CDR1 and CDR2: MDHEN and SYDVKM. V lost 4 bases and J lost 16; bases outside the gene matches: 3.

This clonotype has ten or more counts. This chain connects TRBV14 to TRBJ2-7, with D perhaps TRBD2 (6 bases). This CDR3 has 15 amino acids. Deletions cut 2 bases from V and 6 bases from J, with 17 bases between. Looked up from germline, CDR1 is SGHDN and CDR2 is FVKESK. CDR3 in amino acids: CASSQYRSGLVEQYF. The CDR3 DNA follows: TGTGCCAGCAGCCAATACCGATCGGGACTGGTCGAGCAGTACTTC.

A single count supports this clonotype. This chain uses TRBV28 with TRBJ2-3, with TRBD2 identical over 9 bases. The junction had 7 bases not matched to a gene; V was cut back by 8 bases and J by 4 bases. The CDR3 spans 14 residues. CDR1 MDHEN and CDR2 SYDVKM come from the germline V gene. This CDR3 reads CASASGGRADTQYF. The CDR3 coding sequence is TGTGCCAGCGCGAGCGGGGGGAGGGCAGATACGCAGTATTTT.

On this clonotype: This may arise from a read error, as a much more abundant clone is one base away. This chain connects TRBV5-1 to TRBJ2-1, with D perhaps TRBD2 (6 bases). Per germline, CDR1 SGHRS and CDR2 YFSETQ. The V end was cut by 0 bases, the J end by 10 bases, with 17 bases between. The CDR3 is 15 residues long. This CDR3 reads CASSLDGGKTYEQFF. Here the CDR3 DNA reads TGCGCCAGCAGCTTGGATGGGGGGAAGACCTACGAGCAGTTCTTC.

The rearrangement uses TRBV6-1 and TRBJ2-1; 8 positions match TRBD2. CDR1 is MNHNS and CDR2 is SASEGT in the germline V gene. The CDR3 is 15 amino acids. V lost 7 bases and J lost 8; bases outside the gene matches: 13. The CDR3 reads CASTSGGPVRDEQFF. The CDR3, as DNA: TGTGCCAGCACGTCGGGAGGGCCAGTTCGGGATGAGCAGTTCTTC.

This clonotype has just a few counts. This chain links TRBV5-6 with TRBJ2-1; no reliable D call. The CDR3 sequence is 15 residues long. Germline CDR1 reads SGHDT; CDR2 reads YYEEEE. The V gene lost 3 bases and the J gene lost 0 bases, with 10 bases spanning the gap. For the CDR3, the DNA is TGTGCCAGCAGCTCCAACTCTTACTCCTACAATGAGCAGTTCTTC. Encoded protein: CASSSNSYSYNEQFF.

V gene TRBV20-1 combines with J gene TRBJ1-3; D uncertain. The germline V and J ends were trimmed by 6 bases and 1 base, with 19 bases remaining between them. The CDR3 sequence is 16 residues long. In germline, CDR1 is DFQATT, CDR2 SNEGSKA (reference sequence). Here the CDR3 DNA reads TGCAGTGCGGAGGCGGGTGACCTTAATTCTGGAAACACCATATATTTT. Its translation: CSAEAGDLNSGNTIYF.

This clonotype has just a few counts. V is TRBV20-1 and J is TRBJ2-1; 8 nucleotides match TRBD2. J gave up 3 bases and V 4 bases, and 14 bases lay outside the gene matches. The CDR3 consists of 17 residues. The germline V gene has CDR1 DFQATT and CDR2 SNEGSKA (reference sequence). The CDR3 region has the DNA TGCAGTGCTAATGCCGCGCTGGGACTAGTTTTCTACAATGAGCAGTTCTTC. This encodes CSANAALGLVFYNEQFF.

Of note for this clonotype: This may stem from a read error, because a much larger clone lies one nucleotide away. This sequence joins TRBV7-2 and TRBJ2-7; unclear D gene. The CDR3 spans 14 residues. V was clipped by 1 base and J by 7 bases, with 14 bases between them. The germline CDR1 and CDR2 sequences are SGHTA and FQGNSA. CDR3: CASSLDRTSGEQYF. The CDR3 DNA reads TGTGCCAGCAGCTTAGATAGGACCTCCGGGGAGCAGTACTTC.

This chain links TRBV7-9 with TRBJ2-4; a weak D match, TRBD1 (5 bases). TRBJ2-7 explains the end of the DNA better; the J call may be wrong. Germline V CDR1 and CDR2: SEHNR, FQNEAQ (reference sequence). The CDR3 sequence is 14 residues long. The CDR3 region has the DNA TGTGCCAGCAGCTCCCCAGGGATGACCTACGAGCAGTACTTC. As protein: CASSSPGMTYEQYF.

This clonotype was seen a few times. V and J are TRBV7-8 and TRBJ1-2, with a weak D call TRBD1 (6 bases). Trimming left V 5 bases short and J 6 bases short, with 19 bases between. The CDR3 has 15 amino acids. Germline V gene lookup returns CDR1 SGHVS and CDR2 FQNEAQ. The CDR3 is CASSRRWSEGDGYTF. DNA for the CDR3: TGTGCCAGCAGCCGTCGTTGGTCCGAGGGGGATGGCTACACCTTC.

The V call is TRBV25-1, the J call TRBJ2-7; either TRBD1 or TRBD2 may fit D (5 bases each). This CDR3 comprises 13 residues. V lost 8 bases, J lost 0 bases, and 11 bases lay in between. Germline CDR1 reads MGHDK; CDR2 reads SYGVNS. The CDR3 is CASEGQFSYEQYF. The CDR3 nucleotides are TGTGCCAGCGAGGGGCAGTTCTCCTACGAGCAGTACTTC.

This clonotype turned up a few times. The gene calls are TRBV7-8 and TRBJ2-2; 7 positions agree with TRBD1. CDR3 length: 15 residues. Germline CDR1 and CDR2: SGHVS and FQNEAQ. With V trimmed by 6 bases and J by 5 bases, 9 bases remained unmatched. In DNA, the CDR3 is TGTGCCAGCAGGTACCGGGACAGAGTTACCGGGGAGCTGTTTTTT. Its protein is CASRYRDRVTGELFF.

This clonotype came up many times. CDR3 amino acids: CASSLVSGGTARNYGYTF. The CDR3 DNA reads TGTGCCAGCAGCTTGGTTTCGGGGGGTACAGCAAGGAACTATGGCTACACCTTC. This chain joins TRBV5-5 and TRBJ1-2; a weak D match, TRBD1 (5 bases). Per the germline V gene, CDR1 is SGHKS and CDR2 is YYEKEE (reference sequence). The CDR3 covers 18 residues. V gave up 0 bases and J gave up 2 bases, with 20 bases separating them.

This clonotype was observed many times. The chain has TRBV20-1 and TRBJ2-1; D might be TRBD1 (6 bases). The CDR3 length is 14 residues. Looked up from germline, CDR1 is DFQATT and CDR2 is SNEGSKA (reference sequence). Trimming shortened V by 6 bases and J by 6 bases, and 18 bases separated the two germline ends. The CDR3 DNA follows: TGCAGTGCGACTCTATCGGACAGAAGCAATGAGCAGTTCTTC. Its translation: CSATLSDRSNEQFF.

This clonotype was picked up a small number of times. In DNA form, the CDR3 reads TGTGCCAGCAGTGAATTTCAGGGGCCGGGGGAGACCCAGTTCTTC. Translated, it gives CASSEFQGPGETQFF. The chain has TRBV25-1 and TRBJ2-5; D is possibly TRBD1 or TRBD2 (6 bases each). The J call is doubtful: the DNA matches TRBJ2-1 better. The germline CDR1 and CDR2 sequences are MGHDK and SYGVNS. The CDR3 runs 15 residues.

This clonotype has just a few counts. CDR3 sequence: CSASQRGGRTDTQYF. CDR3 nucleotides: TGCAGTGCTAGTCAGCGGGGGGGCCGTACAGATACGCAGTATTTT. The chain has TRBV20-1 and TRBJ2-3; 10 nucleotides match TRBD2. With 3 bases clipped from V and 3 bases from J, the junction kept 6 bases outside the gene matches. The CDR3 spans 15 residues. In germline, CDR1 is DFQATT, CDR2 SNEGSKA (reference sequence).

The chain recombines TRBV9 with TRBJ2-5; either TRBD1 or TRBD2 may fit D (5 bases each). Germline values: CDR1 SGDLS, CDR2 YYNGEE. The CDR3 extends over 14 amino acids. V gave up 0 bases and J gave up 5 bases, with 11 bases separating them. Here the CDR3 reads CASSVGGTVETQYF. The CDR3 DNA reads TGTGCCAGCAGCGTAGGGGGGACCGTTGAGACCCAGTACTTC.

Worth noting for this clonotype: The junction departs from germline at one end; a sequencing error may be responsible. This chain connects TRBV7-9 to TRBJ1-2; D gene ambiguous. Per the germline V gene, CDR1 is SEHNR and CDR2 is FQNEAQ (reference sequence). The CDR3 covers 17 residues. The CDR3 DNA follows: TGTGCCAGCAGCTTAGGTTTTCGAGGGCGCCCGGACTATGCCTACACCTTC. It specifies CASSLGFRGRPDYAYTF.

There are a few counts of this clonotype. In DNA, the CDR3 is TGTGCCAGCAGCGCCCGGGTGACCACACAAGAGACCCAGTACTTC. It is translated as CASSARVTTQETQYF. V is TRBV9 and J is TRBJ2-5; no reliable D call. The CDR3 runs 15 residues. Germline CDR1 reads SGDLS; CDR2 reads YYNGEE. The germline V and J ends were trimmed by 3 bases and 2 bases, with 14 bases remaining between them.

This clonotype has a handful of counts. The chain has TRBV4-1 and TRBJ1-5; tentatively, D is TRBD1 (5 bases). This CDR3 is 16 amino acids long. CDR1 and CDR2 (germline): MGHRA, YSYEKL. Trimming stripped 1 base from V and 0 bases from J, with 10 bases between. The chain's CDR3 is CASSQVSGYSNQPQHF. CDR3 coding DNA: TGCGCCAGCAGCCAAGTGTCAGGGTATAGCAATCAGCCCCAGCATTTT.

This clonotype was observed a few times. CDR3 sequence: CASSLVARNTEAFF. In DNA form, the CDR3 reads TGTGCCAGCAGCTTAGTAGCGCGGAACACTGAAGCTTTCTTT. The rearrangement uses TRBV7-2 and TRBJ1-1; D remains ambiguous. The V end was cut by 1 base, the J end by 1 base, with 7 bases between. The CDR3 totals 14 residues. Germline-derived CDR1 and CDR2 are SGHTA and FQGNSA.